This TCR beta chain emerged from a study of blood T cell repertoires in COVID-19. Study as a whole: Some COVID-19 samples were acute and others convalescent; all came from the United States, Italy and Spain. T cells, B-cell-depleted T cells, or PBMCs provided the cDNA or gDNA that served as material.

Authors' data handling: For nucleated cells, counts were estimated from reference gene primer amplification. Profiling relied on immunoSEQ multiplex PCR, and the TCRdb table lists in-frame clones only, not all of them. Clone size and V and J calls were adopted from that table, with D and trimming inferred from the DNA. Of more than 200,000 clones listed, around 85% are singletons. Sequencing used peripheral blood. The receptor's source is a man of 80 years or more with acute or convalescent COVID-19.

The chain's CDR3 is CASSVQPGLSNGYTF. The CDR3 DNA reads TGTGCCAGTAGTGTTCAACCGGGACTGTCAAATGGCTACACCTTC. V is TRBV19 and J is TRBJ1-2; possible D gene TRBD1, 5 bases. The CDR3 contains 15 residues. Germline V gene lookup returns CDR1 LNHDA and CDR2 SQIVND (reference sequence). V gave up 5 bases and J gave up 6 bases, with 19 bases separating them.